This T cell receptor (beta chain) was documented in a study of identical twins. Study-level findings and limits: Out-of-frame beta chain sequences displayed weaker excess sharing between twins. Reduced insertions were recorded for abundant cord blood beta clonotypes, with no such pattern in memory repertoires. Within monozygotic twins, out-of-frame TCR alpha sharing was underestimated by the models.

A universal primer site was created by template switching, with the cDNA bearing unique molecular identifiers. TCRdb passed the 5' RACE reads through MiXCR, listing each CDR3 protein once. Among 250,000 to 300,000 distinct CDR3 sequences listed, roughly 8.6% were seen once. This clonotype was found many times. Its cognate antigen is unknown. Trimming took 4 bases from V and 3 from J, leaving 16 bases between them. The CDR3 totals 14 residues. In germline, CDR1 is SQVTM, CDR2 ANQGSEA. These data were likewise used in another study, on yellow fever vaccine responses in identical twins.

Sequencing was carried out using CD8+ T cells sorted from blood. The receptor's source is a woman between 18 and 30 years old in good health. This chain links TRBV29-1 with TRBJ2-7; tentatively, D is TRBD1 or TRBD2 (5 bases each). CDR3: CSVVPPGPYYEQYF. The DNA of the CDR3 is TGCAGCGTTGTCCCCCCGGGACCGTACTACGAGCAGTACTTC.